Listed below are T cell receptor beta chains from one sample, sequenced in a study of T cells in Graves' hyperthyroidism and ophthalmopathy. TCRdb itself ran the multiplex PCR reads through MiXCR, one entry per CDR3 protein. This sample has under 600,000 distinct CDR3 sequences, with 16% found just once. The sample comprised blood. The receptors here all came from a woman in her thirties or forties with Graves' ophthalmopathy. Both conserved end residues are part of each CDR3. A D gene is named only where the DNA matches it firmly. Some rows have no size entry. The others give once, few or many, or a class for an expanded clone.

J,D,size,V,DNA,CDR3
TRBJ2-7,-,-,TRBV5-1,TGCGCCAGCAGCTTGTTAGGGAAAGGCTCCTACGAGCAGTACTTC,CASSLLGKGSYEQYF
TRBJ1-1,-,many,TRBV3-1,TGTGCCAGCAGCCGGGACACGCCAGGCGCTATGAACACTGAAGCTTTCTTT,CASSRDTPGAMNTEAFF
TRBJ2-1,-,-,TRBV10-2,TGCGCCAGCCATATGGCGCAAAGGCATGAGCAGTTCTTC,CASHMAQRHEQFF
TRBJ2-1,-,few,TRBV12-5,TGTGCTAGTGGTTTGGGACCCGAACTAGGGTCTGGTGTGGAGCAGTTCTTC,CASGLGPELGSGVEQFF
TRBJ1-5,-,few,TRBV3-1,TGTGCCAGCAGCCATGCGGTAAATCAGCCCCAGCATTTT,CASSHAVNQPQHF
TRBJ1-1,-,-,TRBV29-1,TGCAGCGTAAAGCCGGGCCGTGTTCGCACTGAAGCTTTCTTT,CSVKPGRVRTEAFF
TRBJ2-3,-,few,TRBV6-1,TGTGCCAGCAGAGCTCCGCTCGAGAGGGGGGATACGCAGTATTTT,CASRAPLERGDTQYF
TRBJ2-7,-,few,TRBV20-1,TGCAGTGCTAGAGGTCGAGGCAGGCAAGAGCAGTACTTC,CSARGRGRQEQYF
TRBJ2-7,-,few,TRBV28,TGTGCCAGCACCCCAGGGGGGGCAGGGAGCTCCTACGAGCAGTACTTC,CASTPGGAGSSYEQYF
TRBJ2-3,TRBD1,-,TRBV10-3,TGTGCCATCAGCGACAGGGGACTGACAGATACGCAGTATTTT,CAISDRGLTDTQYF
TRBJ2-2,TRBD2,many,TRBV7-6,TGTGCCAGCAGGTCCCTAGCGGGAGCGGTCGGGGAGCTGTTTTTT,CASRSLAGAVGELFF
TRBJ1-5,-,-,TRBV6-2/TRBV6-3,TGTGCCAGCAGTGTCGGCAACCCCATCACTAGCAATCAGCTCCAGCATTTT,CASSVGNPITSNQLQHF
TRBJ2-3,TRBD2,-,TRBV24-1,TGTGCCATCAACCGGGGGGATAACACAGATACGCAGTATTTT,CAINRGDNTDTQYF
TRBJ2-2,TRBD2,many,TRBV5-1,TGCGCCAGCAGCTTGGTTGGCGGGAGGGCCGCCGGGGAGCTGTTTTTT,CASSLVGGRAAGELFF
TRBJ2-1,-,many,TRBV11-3,TGTGCCAGCAGCCCGAGGGGGGGAGGAGGGAATGAGCAGTTCTTC,CASSPRGGGGNEQFF
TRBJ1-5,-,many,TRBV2,TGTGCCAGCGCAACCGGGACAAGTAGCAATCAGCCCCAGCATTTT,CASATGTSSNQPQHF
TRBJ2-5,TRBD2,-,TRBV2,TGTGCCAGCAGTGATGGACTAGCGGGAGATGAGACCCAGTACTTC,CASSDGLAGDETQYF
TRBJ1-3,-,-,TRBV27,TGTGCCAGCAGTTCGAACGGCATCTCTGGAAACACCATATATTTT,CASSSNGISGNTIYF
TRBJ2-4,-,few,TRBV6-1,TGTGCCAGCAGCGAGAGGCCTACTCTAGCCAAAAACATTCAGTACTTC,CASSERPTLAKNIQYF
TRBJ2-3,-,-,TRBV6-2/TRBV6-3,TGTGCCAGCAGTGACGACAGCACAGATACGCAGTATTTT,CASSDDSTDTQYF
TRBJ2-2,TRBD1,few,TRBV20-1,TGCAGTGCTAAGATGATATTAGGACGGAGGCACGACAGGGTCACCGGGGAGCTGTTTTTT,CSAKMILGRRHDRVTGELFF
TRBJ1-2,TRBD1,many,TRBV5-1,TGCGCCAGCAGCCGTGGGACAGGGGAGACTGGGCTCTATGGCTACACCTTC,CASSRGTGETGLYGYTF
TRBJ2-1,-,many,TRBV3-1,TGTGCCAGCAGCCCCGGGAGCGGTCCTTACAATGAGCAGTTCTTC,CASSPGSGPYNEQFF
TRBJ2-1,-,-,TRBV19,TGTGCCAGTAGTATTTGGGACAATGAGCAGTTCTTC,CASSIWDNEQFF
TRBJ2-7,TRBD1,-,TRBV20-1,TGCAGTGCTAGCAGGGGGCCGGACTACGAGCAGTACTTC,CSASRGPDYEQYF
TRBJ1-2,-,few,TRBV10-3,TGTGCCATCAATACCGGGGACTATGGCTACACCTTC,CAINTGDYGYTF
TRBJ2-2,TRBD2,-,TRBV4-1,TGCGCCAGCAGCCAAGAAGGGGGGCTAGCGGGAGGGCCGAGCACCGGGGAGCTGTTTTTT,CASSQEGGLAGGPSTGELFF
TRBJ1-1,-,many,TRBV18,TGTGCCAGCTCATCGACCCACACTGAAGCTTTCTTT,CASSSTHTEAFF
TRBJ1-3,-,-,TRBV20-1,TGCAGTGCGAGAACCAGTGGAAACACCATATATTTT,CSARTSGNTIYF
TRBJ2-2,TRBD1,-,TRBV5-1,TGCGCCAGCAGCCAAGGGACAGGGATTCCCACCGGGGAGCTGTTTTTT,CASSQGTGIPTGELFF
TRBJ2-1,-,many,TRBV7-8,TGTGCCAACTCCGCGGGGGCCCCAAGCTCCTACAATGAGCAGTTCTTC,CANSAGAPSSYNEQFF
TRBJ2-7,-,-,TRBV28,TGTGCCAGCAGTCTAAATTTACAGGGCTCCGACGAGCAGTACTTC,CASSLNLQGSDEQYF